The clone carrying this T cell receptor beta chain occurred once. Sequencing was performed with immunoSEQ multiplex PCR; in TCRdb, only in-frame clones are kept and a portion is missing. Among more than 65,000 clones listed, 96% were seen once. The sample originates from a study of technical replicates of blood from a handful of donors. This CDR3 has 12 amino acids. Per the germline V gene, CDR1 is LNHDA and CDR2 is SQIVND (reference sequence). V dropped 7 bases and J dropped 5; count of bases not matched to a gene: 2. The chain is built from TRBV19 and TRBJ1-5; 7 positions agree with TRBD1. Specimen: T cells isolated from PBMCs. This clonotype was sampled from a human donor in good health. CDR3 amino acids: CASKTGDQPQHF. The CDR3 nucleotides read TGTGCCAGTAAAACAGGGGATCAGCCCCAGCATTTT.